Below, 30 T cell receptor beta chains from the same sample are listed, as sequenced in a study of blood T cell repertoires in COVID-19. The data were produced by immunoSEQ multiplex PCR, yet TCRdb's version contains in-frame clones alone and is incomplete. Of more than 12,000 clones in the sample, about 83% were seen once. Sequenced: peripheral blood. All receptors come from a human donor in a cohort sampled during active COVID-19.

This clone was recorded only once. The CDR3 nucleotides are TGTGCTAGTGGTTTGTCGGGAACCACTGAAGCTTTCTTT. This codes for CASGLSGTTEAFF. The rearrangement joins TRBV12-5 to TRBJ1-1, with D unclear. Looked up from germline, CDR1 is LGHNT and CDR2 is FRNRAP. The CDR3 sequence is 13 residues long. The ends were cut back, 2 bases at V and 4 bases at J, with 8 bases in the middle. Using reference TRBV12-5 and TRBJ1-1 for the parts outside the CDR3, the full variable domain is DARVTQTPRHKVTEMGQEVTMRCQPILGHNTVFWYRQTMMQGLELLAYFRNRAPLDDSGMPKDRFSAEMPDATLATLKIQPSEPRDSAVYFCASGLSGTTEAFFGQGTRLTVV.

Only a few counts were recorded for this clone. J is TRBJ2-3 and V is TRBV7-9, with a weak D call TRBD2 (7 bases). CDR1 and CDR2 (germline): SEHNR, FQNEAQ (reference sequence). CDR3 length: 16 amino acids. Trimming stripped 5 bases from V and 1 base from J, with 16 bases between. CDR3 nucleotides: TGTGCCAGCAGCACCCTAGCGGAGGGGGGCACAGATACGCAGTATTTT. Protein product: CASSTLAEGGTDTQYF.

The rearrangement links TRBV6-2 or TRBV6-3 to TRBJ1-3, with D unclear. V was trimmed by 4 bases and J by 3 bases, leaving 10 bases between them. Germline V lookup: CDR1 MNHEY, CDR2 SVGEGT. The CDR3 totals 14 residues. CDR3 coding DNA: TGTGCCAGCAGTTTCCGGGGTTTTGGAAACACCATATATTTT. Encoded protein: CASSFRGFGNTIYF.

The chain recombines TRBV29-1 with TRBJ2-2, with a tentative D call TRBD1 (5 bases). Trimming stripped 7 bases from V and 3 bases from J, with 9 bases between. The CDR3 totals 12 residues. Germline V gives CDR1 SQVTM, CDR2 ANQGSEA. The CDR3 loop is CSADSYTGELFF. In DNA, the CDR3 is TGCAGCGCCGACAGTTACACCGGGGAGCTGTTTTTT.

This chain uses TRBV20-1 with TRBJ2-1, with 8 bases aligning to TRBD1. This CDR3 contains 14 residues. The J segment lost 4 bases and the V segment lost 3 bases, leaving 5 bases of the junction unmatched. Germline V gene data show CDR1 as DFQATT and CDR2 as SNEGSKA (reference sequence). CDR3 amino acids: CSASGQGAYNEQFF. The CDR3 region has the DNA TGCAGTGCTAGTGGGCAGGGGGCGTACAATGAGCAGTTCTTC.

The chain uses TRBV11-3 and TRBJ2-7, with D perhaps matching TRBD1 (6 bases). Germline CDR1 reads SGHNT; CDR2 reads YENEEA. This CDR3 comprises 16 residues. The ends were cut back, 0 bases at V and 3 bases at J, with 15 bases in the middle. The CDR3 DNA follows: TGTGCCAGCAGCTTAGATCGGATCGGGACACTCTACGAGCAGTACTTC. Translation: CASSLDRIGTLYEQYF.

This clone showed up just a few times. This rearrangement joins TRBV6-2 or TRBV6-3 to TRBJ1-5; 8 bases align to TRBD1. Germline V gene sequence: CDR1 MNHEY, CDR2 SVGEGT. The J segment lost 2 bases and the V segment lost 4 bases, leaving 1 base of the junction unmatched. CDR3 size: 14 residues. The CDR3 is CASSSTGGNQPQHF. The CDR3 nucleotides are TGTGCCAGCAGTTCGACAGGGGGCAATCAGCCCCAGCATTTT.

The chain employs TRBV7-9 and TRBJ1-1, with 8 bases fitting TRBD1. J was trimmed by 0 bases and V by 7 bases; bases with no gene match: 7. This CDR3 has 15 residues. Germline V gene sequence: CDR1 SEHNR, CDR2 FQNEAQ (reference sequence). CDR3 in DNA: TGTGCCAGCATGAGGCCAGGGGGCATGAACACTGAAGCTTTCTTT. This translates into CASMRPGGMNTEAFF.

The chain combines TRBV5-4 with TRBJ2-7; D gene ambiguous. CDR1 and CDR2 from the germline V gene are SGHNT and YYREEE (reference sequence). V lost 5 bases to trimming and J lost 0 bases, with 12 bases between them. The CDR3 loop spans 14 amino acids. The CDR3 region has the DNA TGTGCCAGCAGGGCTCTGATCAGCTCCTACGAGCAGTACTTC. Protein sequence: CASRALISSYEQYF.

CDR3 coding DNA: TGTGCCAGCACCGACAGGGGTAGTGAAGCTTTCTTT. The encoded protein is CASTDRGSEAFF. This chain uses TRBV6-6 with TRBJ1-1; 8 bases align to TRBD1. Germline V gene lookup returns CDR1 MNHNY and CDR2 SVGAGI (reference sequence). This CDR3 has 12 residues. Losses at the gene ends were 7 bases for V and 7 bases for J; bases not matched to a gene: 5.

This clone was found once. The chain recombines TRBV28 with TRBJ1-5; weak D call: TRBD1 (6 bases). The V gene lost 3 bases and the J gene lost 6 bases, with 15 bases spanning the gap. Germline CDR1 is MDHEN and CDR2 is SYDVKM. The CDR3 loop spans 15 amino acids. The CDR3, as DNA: TGTGCCAGCAGTTTTACAGGACAGTTCTCTCAGCCCCAGCATTTT. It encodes CASSFTGQFSQPQHF.

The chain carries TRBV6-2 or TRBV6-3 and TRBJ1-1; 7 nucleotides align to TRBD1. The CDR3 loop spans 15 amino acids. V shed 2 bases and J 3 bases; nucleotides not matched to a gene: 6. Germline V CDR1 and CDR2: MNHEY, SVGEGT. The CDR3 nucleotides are TGTGCCAGCAGTTACCTAGAGGGGGCGGACACTGAAGCTTTCTTT. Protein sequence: CASSYLEGADTEAFF.

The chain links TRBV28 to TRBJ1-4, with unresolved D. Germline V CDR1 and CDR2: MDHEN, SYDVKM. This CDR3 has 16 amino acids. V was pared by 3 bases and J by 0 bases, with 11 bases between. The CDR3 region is CASSFRRISTNEKLFF. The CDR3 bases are TGTGCCAGCAGTTTTAGGAGAATCTCAACTAATGAAAAACTGTTTTTT. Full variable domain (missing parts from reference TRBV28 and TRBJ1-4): DVKVTQSSRYLVKRTGEKVFLECVQDMDHENMFWYRQDPGLGLRLIYFSYDVKMKEKGDIPEGYSVSREKKERFSLILESASTNQTSMYLCASSFRRISTNEKLFFGSGTQLSVL.

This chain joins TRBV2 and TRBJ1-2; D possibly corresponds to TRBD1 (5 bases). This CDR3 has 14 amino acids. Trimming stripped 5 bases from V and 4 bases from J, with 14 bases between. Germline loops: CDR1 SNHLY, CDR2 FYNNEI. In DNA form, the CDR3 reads TGTGCCAGCAGTATAACGGACACAGGCTATGGCTACACCTTC. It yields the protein CASSITDTGYGYTF.

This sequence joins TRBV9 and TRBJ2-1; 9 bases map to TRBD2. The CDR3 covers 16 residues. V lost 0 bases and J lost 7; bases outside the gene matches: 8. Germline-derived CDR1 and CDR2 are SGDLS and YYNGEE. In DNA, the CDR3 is TGTGCCAGCAGCGTAGGTGGGCGGGGGGGCCAAAATGAGCAGTTCTTC. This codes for CASSVGGRGGQNEQFF.

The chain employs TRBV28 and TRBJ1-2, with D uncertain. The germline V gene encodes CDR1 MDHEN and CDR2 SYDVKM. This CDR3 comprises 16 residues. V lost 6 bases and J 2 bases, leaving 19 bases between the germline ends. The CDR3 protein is CASRSIPWQANYGYTF. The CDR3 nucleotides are TGTGCCAGCAGGTCAATACCGTGGCAGGCGAACTATGGCTACACCTTC.

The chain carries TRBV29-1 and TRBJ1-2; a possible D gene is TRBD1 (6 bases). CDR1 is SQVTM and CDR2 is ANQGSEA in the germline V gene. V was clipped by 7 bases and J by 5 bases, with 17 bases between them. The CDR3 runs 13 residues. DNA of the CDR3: TGCAGCGCGGTACCTACAGGGCTATATGGCTACACCTTC. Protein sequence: CSAVPTGLYGYTF.

CDR3 amino acids: CASSEARTGNVNYGYTF. For the CDR3, the DNA is TGTGCCAGCAGTGAAGCTCGGACAGGGAATGTTAACTATGGCTACACCTTC. V and J are TRBV2 and TRBJ1-2, with TRBD1 matching 8 bases. Unmatched junction bases numbered 7, after V lost 0 bases and J lost 1 base. CDR1 and CDR2 (germline): SNHLY, FYNNEI. CDR3 size: 17 residues. Variable domain in full (rest from reference TRBV2 and TRBJ1-2): EPEVTQTPSHQVTQMGQEVILRCVPISNHLYFYWYRQILGQKVEFLVSFYNNEISEKSEIFDDQFSVERPDGSNFTLKIRSTKLEDSAMYFCASSEARTGNVNYGYTFGSGTRLTVV.

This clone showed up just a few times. The CDR3 region is CASVTSGNQETQYF. The CDR3 region has the DNA TGTGCCAGCGTGACTAGCGGGAATCAGGAGACCCAGTACTTC. The gene calls are TRBV7-9 and TRBJ2-5, with TRBD2 identical over 11 bases. This CDR3 region has 14 residues. The J segment lost 5 bases and the V segment lost 8 bases, leaving 7 bases of the junction unmatched. Germline-derived CDR1 and CDR2 are SEHNR and FQNEAQ (reference sequence).

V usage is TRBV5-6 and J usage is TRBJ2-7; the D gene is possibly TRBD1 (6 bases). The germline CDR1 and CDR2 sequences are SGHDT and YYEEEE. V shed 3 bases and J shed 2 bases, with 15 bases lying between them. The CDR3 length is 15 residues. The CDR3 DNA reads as TGTGCCAGCAGCTACAGGGAGATAGGCCCCTACGAGCAGTACTTC. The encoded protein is CASSYREIGPYEQYF.

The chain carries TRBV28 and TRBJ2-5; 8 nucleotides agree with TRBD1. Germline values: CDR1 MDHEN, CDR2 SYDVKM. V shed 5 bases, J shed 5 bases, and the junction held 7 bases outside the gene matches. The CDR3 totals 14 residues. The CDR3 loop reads CASSRGQGRETQYF. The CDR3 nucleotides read TGTGCCAGCAGTCGTGGACAGGGTAGGGAGACCCAGTACTTC.

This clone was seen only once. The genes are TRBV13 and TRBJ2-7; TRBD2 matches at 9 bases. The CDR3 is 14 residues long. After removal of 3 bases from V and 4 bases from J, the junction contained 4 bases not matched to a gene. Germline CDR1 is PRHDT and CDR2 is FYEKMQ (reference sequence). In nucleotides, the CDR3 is TGTGCCAGCAGCTTCGCTAGCGGGACTTACGAGCAGTACTTC. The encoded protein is CASSFASGTYEQYF.

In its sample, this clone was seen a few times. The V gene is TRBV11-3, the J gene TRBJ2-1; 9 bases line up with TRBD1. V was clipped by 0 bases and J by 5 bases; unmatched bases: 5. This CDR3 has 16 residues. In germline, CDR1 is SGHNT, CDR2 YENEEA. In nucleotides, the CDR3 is TGTGCCAGCAGCTTAGAACAGGGGGCTAACGACAATGAGCAGTTCTTC. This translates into CASSLEQGANDNEQFF.

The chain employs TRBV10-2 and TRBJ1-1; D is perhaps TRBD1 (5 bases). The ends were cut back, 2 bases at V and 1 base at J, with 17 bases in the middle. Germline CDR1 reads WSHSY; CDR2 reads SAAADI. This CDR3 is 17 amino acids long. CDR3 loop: CASSEDPLQVGNTEAFF. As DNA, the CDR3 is TGCGCCAGCAGTGAGGACCCTTTACAGGTTGGGAACACTGAAGCTTTCTTT.

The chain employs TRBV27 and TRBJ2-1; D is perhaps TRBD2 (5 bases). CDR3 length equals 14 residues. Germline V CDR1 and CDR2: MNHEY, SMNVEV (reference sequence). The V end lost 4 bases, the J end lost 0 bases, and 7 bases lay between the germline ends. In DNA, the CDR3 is TGTGCCAGCAGTTCGGGGATCTCCTACAATGAGCAGTTCTTC. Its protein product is CASSSGISYNEQFF.

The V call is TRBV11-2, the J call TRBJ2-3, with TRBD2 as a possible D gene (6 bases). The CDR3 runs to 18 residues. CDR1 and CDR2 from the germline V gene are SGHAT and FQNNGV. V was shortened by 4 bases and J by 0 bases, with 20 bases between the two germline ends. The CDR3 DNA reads TGTGCCAGCAGCTCAATGGCAGGCAGCGGGCCAAGCACAGATACGCAGTATTTT. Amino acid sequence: CASSSMAGSGPSTDTQYF.

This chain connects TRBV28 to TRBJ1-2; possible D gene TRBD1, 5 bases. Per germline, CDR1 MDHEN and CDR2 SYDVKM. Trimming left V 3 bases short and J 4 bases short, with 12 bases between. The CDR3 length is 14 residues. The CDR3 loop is CASSFGRGTYGYTF. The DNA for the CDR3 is TGTGCCAGCAGTTTTGGCCGGGGGACCTATGGCTACACCTTC.

The CDR3 loop is CASMGRMDEQYF. DNA of the CDR3: TGCGCCAGCATGGGCCGGATGGACGAGCAGTACTTC. The chain recombines TRBV5-1 with TRBJ2-7; D is unclear. The CDR3 length is 12 residues. Per the germline V gene, CDR1 is SGHRS and CDR2 is YFSETQ. The germline V and J ends were trimmed by 6 bases and 5 bases, with 12 bases remaining between them.

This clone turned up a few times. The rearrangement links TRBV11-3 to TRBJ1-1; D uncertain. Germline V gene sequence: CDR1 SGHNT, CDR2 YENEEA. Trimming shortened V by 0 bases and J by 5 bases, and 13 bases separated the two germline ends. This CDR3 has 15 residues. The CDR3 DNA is TGTGCCAGCAGCTTAGATCACGCGCGCACGACTGAAGCTTTCTTT. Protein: CASSLDHARTTEAFF.

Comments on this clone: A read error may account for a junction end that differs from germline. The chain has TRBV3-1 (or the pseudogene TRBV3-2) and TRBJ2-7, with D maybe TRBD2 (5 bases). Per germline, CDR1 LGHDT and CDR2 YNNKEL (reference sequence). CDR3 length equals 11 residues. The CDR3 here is CASSPHWSGSF. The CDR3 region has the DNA TGTGCCAGCAGCCCCCATTGGAGCGGCTCCTTC.